This record looks at one TCR beta chain sequence and its context. Sequencing used immunoSEQ multiplex PCR; TCRdb keeps in-frame clones, though not all of them. This sample yields 25,000 to 30,000 clones, of which roughly nine tenths are seen a single time; 0.65% to 0.9% belongs to the top ten. This sample stems from a study of T cell changes during pregnancy in multiple sclerosis. The CDR3 covers 16 residues. Losses at the gene ends were 3 bases for V and 2 bases for J; bases not matched to a gene: 7. From germline, CDR1 is LNHNV and CDR2 YYDKDF (reference sequence). This TCR derives from a female donor with multiple sclerosis, enrolled in a pregnancy study. Sequencing was performed on CD4+ T cells from peripheral blood mononuclear cells, taken in the second trimester of pregnancy. The chain couples TRBV15 to TRBJ2-5; 9 bases map to TRBD2. The CDR3 nucleotides read TGTGCCACCAGCAGCCCGGCGCGGGGGGGACAAGAGACCCAGTACTTC. Its protein is CATSSPARGGQETQYF.